These 23 T cell receptor beta chains came from one sample sequenced in a study of identical twins. From the 5' RACE reads, TCRdb called clonotypes with MiXCR, one entry per CDR3 protein. Of some 760,000 distinct CDR3 sequences listed, roughly 18% were seen once; the top ten hold about 12%. These data also featured in a second study, about T cells expressing NK-cell markers.

The sequenced material came from PBMCs. All receptors derive from a woman between 18 and 29 years old in good health.

The chain carries TRBV12-3 or TRBV12-4 and TRBJ1-2, with 9 bases aligning to TRBD1. CDR3 length equals 14 residues. V was pared by 6 bases and J by 8 bases, with 10 bases of the junction left unmatched. CDR3 in DNA: TGTGCCAGCAGGGTGGACGGGACAGGGAAAGGCTACACCTTC. It specifies CASRVDGTGKGYTF.

This clonotype appeared a few times. This chain joins TRBV5-1 and TRBJ2-7, with 7 bases fitting TRBD2. V lost 0 bases and J lost 6; bases outside the gene matches: 15. Germline assignment: CDR1 SGHRS and CDR2 YFSETQ. The CDR3 sequence is 17 residues long. The CDR3 is CASSLESVGGRRSEQYF. Written as DNA, the CDR3 is TGCGCCAGCAGCTTGGAAAGCGTGGGCGGGAGAAGGAGCGAGCAGTACTTC.

The chain joins TRBV5-1 to TRBJ2-6, with a possible D match to TRBD1 (6 bases). V lost 0 bases to trimming and J lost 0 bases, with 16 bases between them. The CDR3 covers 19 residues. The germline gives CDR1 SGHRS, CDR2 YFSETQ. CDR3 DNA: TGCGCCAGCAGCTTGGATCTGAGAAAAGGGGGCTCTGGGGCCAACGTCCTGACTTTC. The encoded protein is CASSLDLRKGGSGANVLTF.

The chain is built from TRBV4-3 and TRBJ1-4; maybe TRBD1 (5 bases). Germline V lookup: CDR1 LGHNA, CDR2 YSLEER. V lost 2 bases to trimming and J lost 11 bases, with 12 bases between them. The CDR3 totals 13 residues. The CDR3 sequence: CASSQSPGSKLFF. CDR3 coding DNA: TGCGCCAGCAGCCAATCCCCAGGGAGTAAACTGTTTTTT.

The V gene is TRBV5-5, the J gene TRBJ1-4, with a tentative D call TRBD1 (6 bases). Per germline, CDR1 SGHKS and CDR2 YYEKEE (reference sequence). Trimming took 0 bases from V and 8 from J, leaving 17 bases between them. The CDR3 has 16 amino acids. The CDR3 DNA is TGTGCCAGCAGCTTGGCGGGGGGGGCAGTAAGGGAAAAACTGTTTTTT. Its translation is CASSLAGGAVREKLFF.

This clonotype was counted many times. The V call is TRBV12-3 or TRBV12-4, the J call TRBJ1-5, with D hard to call. The CDR3 is 13 amino acids. The V end was cut by 6 bases, the J end by 4 bases, with 10 bases between. The CDR3 loop is CASRYSLNQPQHF. As DNA, the CDR3 is TGTGCCAGCAGGTACAGCTTGAATCAGCCCCAGCATTTT.

V gene TRBV18 combines with J gene TRBJ2-1; no reliable D call. This CDR3 is built from 13 residues. Germline V gene lookup returns CDR1 KGHSH and CDR2 LQKENI. The V and J ends lost 6 bases and 6 bases respectively, with 12 bases between them. The CDR3 sequence: CASSLAVPNEQFF. The CDR3 region has the DNA TGTGCCAGCTCGCTGGCTGTCCCCAATGAGCAGTTCTTC.

This rearrangement joins TRBV12-3 or TRBV12-4 to TRBJ2-1, with D tentatively TRBD1 (5 bases). Trimming removed 2 bases from V and 10 bases from J, with 12 bases in between. CDR3 length: 13 residues. Here the CDR3 DNA reads TGTGCCAGCAGTTTAAGGGGTCCGTTAGAGCAGTTCTTC. Translation gives CASSLRGPLEQFF.

V usage is TRBV27 and J usage is TRBJ1-2; D call uncertain. CDR1 is MNHEY and CDR2 is SMNVEV in the germline V gene (reference sequence). CDR3 size: 15 residues. Trimming removed 3 bases from V and 7 bases from J, with 18 bases in between. The CDR3 protein is CASSFSPGRTAGYTF. CDR3 bases: TGTGCCAGCAGTTTCAGCCCCGGACGGACTGCTGGCTACACCTTC.

The genes are TRBV29-1 and TRBJ1-2, with 9 nucleotides matching TRBD1. Germline CDR1 and CDR2: SQVTM and ANQGSEA. The V segment lost 8 bases and the J segment 4 bases; nucleotides outside the gene matches: 5. The CDR3 contains 12 residues. This chain's CDR3 is CSSQGAGYGYTF. For the CDR3, the DNA is TGCAGCTCACAGGGGGCTGGCTATGGCTACACCTTC.

The chain carries TRBV5-1 and TRBJ2-3; 7 nucleotides line up with TRBD2. CDR1 SGHRS and CDR2 YFSETQ come from the germline V gene. The CDR3 loop spans 15 amino acids. V dropped 2 bases and J dropped 2; count of bases not matched to a gene: 5. The CDR3 protein is CASSLSRDYTDTQYF. The DNA for the CDR3 is TGCGCCAGCAGCTTATCCAGGGACTACACAGATACGCAGTATTTT.

The chain links TRBV7-2 to TRBJ2-2, with a weak D call TRBD2 (6 bases). V was shortened by 3 bases and J by 3 bases, with 8 bases between the two germline ends. Germline-derived CDR1 and CDR2 are SGHTA and FQGNSA. This CDR3 is 14 amino acids long. The CDR3: CASSLTRDTGELFF. CDR3 bases: TGTGCCAGCAGCTTGACTAGAGACACCGGGGAGCTGTTTTTT.

This clonotype showed up just a few times. V usage is TRBV12-3 or TRBV12-4 and J usage is TRBJ2-5, with D tentatively TRBD1 (6 bases). This CDR3 has 13 residues. Trimming took 6 bases from V and 5 from J, leaving 13 bases between them. Here the CDR3 reads CASSPQGLETQYF. In nucleotides, the CDR3 is TGTGCCAGCAGCCCCCAGGGGCTGGAGACCCAGTACTTC.

This clonotype was found a few times. The chain combines TRBV5-8 with TRBJ2-3; TRBD2 is a possible D gene (6 bases). The V end was cut by 0 bases, the J end by 4 bases, with 15 bases between. The CDR3 spans 16 residues. CDR1 SGHTS and CDR2 YDEGEE come from the germline V gene. CDR3 coding DNA: TGTGCCAGCAGCTTGGGGGTTACGGGAGTGTCAGATACGCAGTATTTT. It specifies CASSLGVTGVSDTQYF.

V gene TRBV15 combines with J gene TRBJ2-7; 12 bases line up with TRBD2. Losses at the gene ends were 6 bases for V and 3 bases for J; bases not matched to a gene: 6. This CDR3 is built from 15 residues. Looked up from germline, CDR1 is LNHNV and CDR2 is YYDKDF (reference sequence). The CDR3 loop reads CATSPGLAGIYEQYF. In DNA, the CDR3 is TGTGCCACCAGTCCCGGACTAGCGGGGATCTACGAGCAGTACTTC.

This rearrangement joins TRBV9 to TRBJ1-2; D not resolved. CDR1 SGDLS and CDR2 YYNGEE come from the germline V gene. The CDR3 is 14 residues long. The germline V and J ends were trimmed by 4 bases and 10 bases, with 20 bases remaining between them. This CDR3 reads CASSPRGTANFYTF. For the CDR3, the DNA is TGTGCCAGCAGCCCTAGAGGCACAGCTAACTTCTACACCTTC.

J is TRBJ2-7 and V is TRBV7-9, with D uncertain. V gave up 2 bases and J gave up 2 bases, with 10 bases separating them. Germline CDR1 is SEHNR and CDR2 is FQNEAQ (reference sequence). This CDR3 comprises 14 residues. DNA of the CDR3: TGTGCCAGCAGCTTACCAATCGTTCCCTACGAGCAGTACTTC. Translation gives CASSLPIVPYEQYF.

The chain recombines TRBV29-1 with TRBJ2-7; D is unresolved. Trimming left V 4 bases short and J 6 bases short, with 7 bases between. This CDR3 has 10 amino acids. Germline V CDR1 and CDR2: SQVTM, ANQGSEA. DNA for the CDR3: TGCAGCGTTGGATCTTTCGAGCAGTACTTC. It encodes CSVGSFEQYF.

This clonotype was seen a few times. The chain combines TRBV4-3 with TRBJ2-2; D unresolved. The CDR3 covers 15 residues. The V and J ends lost 1 base and 5 bases respectively, with 11 bases between them. Germline CDR1 LGHNA, CDR2 YSLEER. The CDR3 region is CASSQAGRETGELFF. Here the CDR3 DNA reads TGCGCCAGCAGCCAAGCTGGGCGTGAAACCGGGGAGCTGTTTTTT.

This chain joins TRBV5-1 and TRBJ2-1; TRBD1 agrees at 10 bases. CDR1 is SGHRS and CDR2 is YFSETQ in the germline V gene. V lost 2 bases to trimming and J lost 2 bases; unmatched junction nucleotides: 4. This CDR3 is built from 16 residues. The CDR3 is CASSFRTGGTYNEQFF. DNA of the CDR3: TGCGCCAGCAGCTTCCGGACAGGGGGGACCTACAATGAGCAGTTCTTC.

This chain connects TRBV12-3 or TRBV12-4 to TRBJ1-2, with 9 bases that match TRBD1. Trimming at V came to 8 bases and at J to 6 bases, leaving 7 bases not matched to a gene. The CDR3 length is 13 residues. CDR3 region: CASGPQGANGYTF. DNA for the CDR3: TGTGCCAGCGGCCCACAGGGGGCGAATGGCTACACCTTC.

The chain couples TRBV7-9 to TRBJ2-3, with D perhaps matching TRBD1 or TRBD2 (5 bases each). CDR1 and CDR2 (germline): SEHNR, FQNEAQ (reference sequence). V gave up 5 bases and J gave up 3 bases, with 15 bases separating them. The CDR3 runs 15 residues. The CDR3 region has the DNA TGTGCCAGCAGCCTTGGGACGCCCGGGACAGATACGCAGTATTTT. Protein sequence: CASSLGTPGTDTQYF.

This clonotype appeared a few times. The chain is built from TRBV6-5 and TRBJ2-7; TRBD1 aligns across 7 bases. This CDR3 spans 14 amino acids. Germline loops: CDR1 MNHEY, CDR2 SVGAGI. V lost 5 bases and J lost 3; bases outside the gene matches: 7. The DNA for the CDR3 is TGTGCCAGCAGTCACCGGGACAGCCTCTACGAGCAGTACTTC. This encodes CASSHRDSLYEQYF.